This TCR beta chain comes out of a study of blood T cell repertoires in COVID-19. The V and J ends lost 0 bases and 0 bases respectively, with 4 bases between them. Germline V gene lookup returns CDR1 SGDLS and CDR2 YYNGEE. The CDR3 has 15 residues. Repertoires were generated with immunoSEQ multiplex PCR, while TCRdb's copy carries only in-frame clones and drops some. The sample consists of more than 25,000 clones, 80% to 95% of them appearing once. The sample consisted of peripheral blood. The sequence derives from an older man with active or convalescent COVID-19. The rearrangement uses TRBV9 and TRBJ1-6; D not certain. The CDR3 coding sequence is TGTGCCAGCAGCGTAGCGGGCTCCTATAATTCACCCCTCCACTTT. It is translated as CASSVAGSYNSPLHF.